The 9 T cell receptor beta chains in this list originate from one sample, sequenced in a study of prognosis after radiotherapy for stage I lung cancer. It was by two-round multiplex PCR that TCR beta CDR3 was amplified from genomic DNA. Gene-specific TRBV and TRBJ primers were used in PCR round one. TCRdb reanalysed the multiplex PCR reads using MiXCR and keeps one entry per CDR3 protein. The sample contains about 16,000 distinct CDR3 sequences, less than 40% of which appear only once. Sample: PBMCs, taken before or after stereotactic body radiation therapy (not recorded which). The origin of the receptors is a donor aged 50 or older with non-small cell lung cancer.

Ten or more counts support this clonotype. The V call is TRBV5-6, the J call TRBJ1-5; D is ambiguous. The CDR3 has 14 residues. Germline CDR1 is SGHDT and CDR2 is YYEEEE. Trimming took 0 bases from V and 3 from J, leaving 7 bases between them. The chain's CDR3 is CASSLGRANQPQHF. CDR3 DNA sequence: TGTGCCAGCAGCTTGGGCAGAGCCAATCAGCCCCAGCATTTT.

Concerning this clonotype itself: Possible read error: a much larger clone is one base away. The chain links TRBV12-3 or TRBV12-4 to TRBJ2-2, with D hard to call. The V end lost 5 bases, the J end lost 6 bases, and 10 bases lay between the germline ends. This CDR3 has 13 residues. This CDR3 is CASSLPVAGELFF. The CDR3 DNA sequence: TGTGCCAGCAGTCTACCAGTGGCCGGGGAGCTGTTTTTT.

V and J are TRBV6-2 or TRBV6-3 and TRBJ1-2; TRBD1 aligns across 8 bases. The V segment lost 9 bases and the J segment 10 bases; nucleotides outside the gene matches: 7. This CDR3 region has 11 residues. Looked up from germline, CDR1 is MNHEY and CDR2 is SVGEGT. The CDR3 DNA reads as TGTGCCAGTTACACGGGACAGGTCTACACCTTC. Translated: CASYTGQVYTF.

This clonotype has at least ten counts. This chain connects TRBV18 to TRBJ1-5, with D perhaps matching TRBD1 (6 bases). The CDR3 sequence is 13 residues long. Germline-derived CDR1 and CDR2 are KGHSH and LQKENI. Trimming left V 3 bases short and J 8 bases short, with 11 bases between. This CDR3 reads CASSPDRSEPQHF. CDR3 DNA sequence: TGTGCCAGCTCACCCGACAGGTCGGAGCCCCAGCATTTT.

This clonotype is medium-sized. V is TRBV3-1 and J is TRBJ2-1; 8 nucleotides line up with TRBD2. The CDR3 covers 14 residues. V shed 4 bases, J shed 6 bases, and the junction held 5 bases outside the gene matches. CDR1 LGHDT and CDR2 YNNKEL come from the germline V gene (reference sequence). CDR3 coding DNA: TGTGCCAGCAGCCGACTACTAGCGGCCAATGAGCAGTTCTTC. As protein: CASSRLLAANEQFF.

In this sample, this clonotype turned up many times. The CDR3 here is CASSLDQGADTQYF. The CDR3 DNA reads TGTGCCAGCAGCTTAGACCAGGGCGCAGATACGCAGTATTTT. The V call is TRBV7-2, the J call TRBJ2-3; TRBD1 is a possible D gene (5 bases). Deletions cut 1 base from V and 4 bases from J, with 9 bases between. There are 14 residues in the CDR3. Per germline, CDR1 SGHTA and CDR2 FQGNSA.

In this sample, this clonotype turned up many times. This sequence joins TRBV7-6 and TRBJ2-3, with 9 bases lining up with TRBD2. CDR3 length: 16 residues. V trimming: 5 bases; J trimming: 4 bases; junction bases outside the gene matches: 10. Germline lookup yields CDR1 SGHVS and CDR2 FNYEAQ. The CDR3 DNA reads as TGTGCCAGCAGCCGACTTAGCGGGAGCGTGGCAGATACGCAGTATTTT. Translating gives CASSRLSGSVADTQYF.

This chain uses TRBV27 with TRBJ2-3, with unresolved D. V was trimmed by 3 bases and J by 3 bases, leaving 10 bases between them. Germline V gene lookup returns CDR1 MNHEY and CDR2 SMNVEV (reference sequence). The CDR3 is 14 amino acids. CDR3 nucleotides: TGTGCCAGCAGTTTCGCCTATGATACAGATACGCAGTATTTT. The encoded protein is CASSFAYDTDTQYF.

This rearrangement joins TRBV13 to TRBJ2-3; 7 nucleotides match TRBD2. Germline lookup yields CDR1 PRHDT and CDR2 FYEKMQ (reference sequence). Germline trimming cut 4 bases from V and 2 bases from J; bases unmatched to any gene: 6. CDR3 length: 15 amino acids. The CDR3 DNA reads TGTGCCAGCAGCTCTTCCGGGACTAACACAGATACGCAGTATTTT. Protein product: CASSSSGTNTDTQYF.